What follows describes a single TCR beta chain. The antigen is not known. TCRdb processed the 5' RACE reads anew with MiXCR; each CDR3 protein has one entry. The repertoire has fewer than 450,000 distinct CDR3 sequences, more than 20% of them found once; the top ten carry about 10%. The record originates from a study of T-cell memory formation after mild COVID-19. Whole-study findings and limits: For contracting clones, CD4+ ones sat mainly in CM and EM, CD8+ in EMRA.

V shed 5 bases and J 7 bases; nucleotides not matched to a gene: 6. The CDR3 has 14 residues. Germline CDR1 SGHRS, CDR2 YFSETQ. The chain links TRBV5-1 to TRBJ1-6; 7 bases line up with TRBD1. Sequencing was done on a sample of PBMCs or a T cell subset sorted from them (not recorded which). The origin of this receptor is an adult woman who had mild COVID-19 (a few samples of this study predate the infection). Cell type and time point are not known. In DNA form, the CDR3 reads TGCGCCAGCAGAAGGGGGACAGAGAATTCACCCCTCCACTTT. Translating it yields CASRRGTENSPLHF.